A selection of T cell receptor beta chains follows, all from one sample in a study of blood T cell repertoires in COVID-19. Only in-frame clones appear in the TCRdb table, and some are missing; sequencing was by immunoSEQ multiplex PCR. The data show about 160,000 clones, with under 85% seen just once and about 6.9% held by the top ten. Sequencing used peripheral blood. The receptors stem from a man at least 80 years old with COVID-19, enrolled during active disease. CDR3s include the opening cysteine and the closing phenylalanine or tryptophan. The D gene is left open where the match is weak. Clone size, where shown, is once, few, many, or a class for clones that have expanded.

d_call: TRBD1
v_call: TRBV5-1
clone_size: NA
j_call: TRBJ1-6
cdr3_aa: CASSLAGTGNNSPLHF
cdr3_nt: TGCGCCAGCAGCTTGGCCGGGACAGGGAATAATTCACCCCTCCACTTT

d_call: TRBD1
v_call: TRBV7-2
clone_size: NA
j_call: TRBJ1-1
cdr3_aa: CASKKTGAHTEAFF
cdr3_nt: TGTGCCAGCAAAAAGACAGGGGCTCACACTGAAGCTTTCTTT

d_call: NA
v_call: TRBV14
clone_size: NA
j_call: TRBJ1-4
cdr3_aa: CASSKGANEKLFF
cdr3_nt: TGTGCCAGCAGCAAAGGCGCTAATGAAAAACTGTTTTTT

d_call: TRBD1
v_call: TRBV6-1
clone_size: NA
j_call: TRBJ2-5
cdr3_aa: CASSDRDRGIIETQYF
cdr3_nt: TGTGCCAGCAGTGACCGGGACAGGGGGATAATAGAGACCCAGTACTTC

d_call: TRBD1
v_call: TRBV19
clone_size: NA
j_call: TRBJ2-5
cdr3_aa: CASTDRGGQETQYF
cdr3_nt: TGTGCCAGTACGGACAGGGGAGGCCAAGAGACCCAGTACTTC

d_call: TRBD2
v_call: TRBV5-1
clone_size: NA
j_call: TRBJ2-7
cdr3_aa: CASSSRTSGGKYF
cdr3_nt: TGCGCCAGCAGCTCCCGGACTAGCGGGGGAAAGTACTTC

d_call: TRBD2
v_call: TRBV24-1
clone_size: NA
j_call: TRBJ2-1
cdr3_aa: CATRAGPGGYNEQFF
cdr3_nt: TGTGCCACCAGAGCGGGGCCCGGGGGTTACAATGAGCAGTTCTTC

d_call: NA
v_call: TRBV2
clone_size: NA
j_call: TRBJ1-3
cdr3_aa: CASTLRAGNTIYF
cdr3_nt: TGTGCCAGCACGCTGCGTGCTGGAAACACCATATATTTT

d_call: NA
v_call: TRBV7-2
clone_size: NA
j_call: TRBJ1-2
cdr3_aa: CASSASGAGAYGYTF
cdr3_nt: TGTGCCAGCAGCGCCTCCGGGGCAGGGGCCTATGGCTACACCTTC

d_call: TRBD1
v_call: TRBV13
clone_size: NA
j_call: TRBJ2-3
cdr3_aa: CASSPPGQGSKTQYF
cdr3_nt: TGTGCCAGCAGCCCTCCGGGACAGGGGTCGAAGACGCAGTATTTT

d_call: NA
v_call: TRBV18
clone_size: NA
j_call: TRBJ1-5
cdr3_aa: CASSPLMGGSNQPQHF
cdr3_nt: TGTGCCAGCTCACCTCTGATGGGGGGGAGCAATCAGCCCCAGCATTTT

d_call: NA
v_call: TRBV11-3
clone_size: NA
j_call: TRBJ1-1
cdr3_aa: CASSLDRNTEAFF
cdr3_nt: TGTGCCAGCAGTTTAGACAGGAACACTGAAGCTTTCTTT

d_call: TRBD1
v_call: TRBV5-4
clone_size: NA
j_call: TRBJ2-5
cdr3_aa: CASSWDRGYQETQYF
cdr3_nt: TGTGCCAGCAGCTGGGACAGGGGGTACCAAGAGACCCAGTACTTC

d_call: NA
v_call: TRBV5-1
clone_size: NA
j_call: TRBJ2-1
cdr3_aa: CASSLAAHSSSGEQFF
cdr3_nt: TGCGCCAGCAGCTTGGCCGCACACTCTAGTTCCGGTGAGCAGTTCTTC

d_call: NA
v_call: TRBV2
clone_size: NA
j_call: TRBJ1-2
cdr3_aa: CAITGSYYDGYTF
cdr3_nt: TGTGCCATCACAGGGAGCTACTATGATGGCTACACCTTC

d_call: NA
v_call: TRBV11-3
clone_size: NA
j_call: TRBJ2-7
cdr3_aa: CASSLGPLGGEQYF
cdr3_nt: TGTGCCAGCAGCCTTGGGCCTTTGGGTGGCGAGCAGTACTTC

d_call: TRBD2
v_call: TRBV5-4
clone_size: NA
j_call: TRBJ2-3
cdr3_aa: CASSTYSGGNTDTQYF
cdr3_nt: TGTGCCAGCAGCACTTATAGCGGGGGGAACACAGATACGCAGTATTTT

d_call: TRBD1
v_call: TRBV27
clone_size: NA
j_call: TRBJ2-7
cdr3_aa: CASRKAAGGPYEQYF
cdr3_nt: TGTGCCAGCCGAAAAGCGGCAGGGGGACCCTACGAGCAGTACTTC

d_call: TRBD2
v_call: TRBV25-1
clone_size: NA
j_call: TRBJ2-3
cdr3_aa: CASNDPGTSRDTQYF
cdr3_nt: TGTGCCAGCAACGACCCCGGGACTAGTAGAGATACGCAGTATTTT

d_call: TRBD1
v_call: TRBV10-3
clone_size: NA
j_call: TRBJ2-1
cdr3_aa: CAISVTQGQDNEQFF
cdr3_nt: TGTGCCATCAGTGTAACACAGGGGCAAGACAATGAGCAGTTCTTC

d_call: NA
v_call: TRBV6-2/TRBV6-3
clone_size: NA
j_call: TRBJ1-4
cdr3_aa: CASSYGTRDLNEKLFF
cdr3_nt: TGTGCCAGCAGTTACGGGACGCGGGACCTTAATGAAAAACTGTTTTTT

d_call: TRBD1
v_call: TRBV4-1
clone_size: NA
j_call: TRBJ1-2
cdr3_aa: CASSQVTGGGYGYTF
cdr3_nt: TGCGCCAGCAGCCAAGTTACAGGGGGCGGCTATGGCTACACCTTC

d_call: TRBD1
v_call: TRBV15
clone_size: once
j_call: TRBJ1-5
cdr3_aa: CATGQGPYQPQHF
cdr3_nt: TGTGCCACAGGACAGGGGCCCTATCAGCCCCAGCATTTT

d_call: TRBD1
v_call: TRBV6-5
clone_size: few
j_call: TRBJ2-5
cdr3_aa: CASSRTGGVEETQYF
cdr3_nt: TGTGCCAGCAGCCGCACAGGGGGCGTAGAAGAGACCCAGTACTTC

d_call: NA
v_call: TRBV19
clone_size: NA
j_call: TRBJ1-4
cdr3_aa: CASSTLQGATNEKLFF
cdr3_nt: TGTGCCAGTAGTACCCTACAGGGTGCAACTAATGAAAAACTGTTTTTT

d_call: TRBD1
v_call: TRBV6-5
clone_size: many
j_call: TRBJ1-5
cdr3_aa: CASRGGGGNQPQHF
cdr3_nt: TGTGCGAGTCGAGGGGGCGGAGGCAATCAGCCCCAGCATTTT

d_call: NA
v_call: TRBV5-4
clone_size: NA
j_call: TRBJ2-2
cdr3_aa: CASSLYTGSGTGELFF
cdr3_nt: TGTGCCAGCAGCTTGTATACGGGGTCGGGCACCGGGGAGCTGTTTTTT

d_call: TRBD2
v_call: TRBV7-9
clone_size: NA
j_call: TRBJ2-1
cdr3_aa: CASSLEAGEEFF
cdr3_nt: TGTGCCAGCAGCTTAGAAGCGGGGGAGGAGTTCTTC

d_call: NA
v_call: TRBV11-3
clone_size: NA
j_call: TRBJ2-6
cdr3_aa: CASSSPQGAGANVLTF
cdr3_nt: TGTGCCAGCAGCTCCCCGCAGGGCGCTGGGGCCAACGTCCTGACTTTC